This T cell receptor beta chain derives from a study of regulatory T cells in long-lasting Graves disease. Sequencing libraries for TCR beta were prepared with iRepertoire HTBI primers and Arm-PCR of CDR3 regions. MiXCR, applied by TCRdb to the multiplex PCR reads, yields one record per CDR3 protein. The table lists some 560,000 distinct CDR3 sequences, more than 15% of them singletons. This clonotype was recorded many times. This CDR3 comprises 13 residues. Trimming removed 11 bases from V and 0 bases from J, with 13 bases in between. The germline V gene has CDR1 SNHLY and CDR2 FYNNEI. Time point described: newly diagnosed GD, antithyroid drugs for less than 3 months. Following extraction of RNA from PBMCs, that RNA was used to make the TCR library. These data were also filed under a second study, of T cells in Graves' hyperthyroidism and ophthalmopathy.

The chain has TRBV2 and TRBJ1-1; TRBD1 might be the D (6 bases). This TCR was sampled from a woman aged 35 to 59 with Graves disease. This sample comprised peripheral blood mononuclear cells (PBMCs), obtained at new diagnosis, from a patient treated with antithyroid drugs. CDR3: CACGGQMNTEAFF. CDR3 sequence (DNA): TGTGCCTGTGGAGGACAGATGAACACTGAAGCTTTCTTT.